Shown below are 9 T cell receptor beta chains from a single sample sequenced in a study of CD8 T cells in ankylosing spondylitis. Overall study results and limits: Ankylosing spondylitis blood appeared to be characterized by a TCR beta motif of several highly homologous variants.

TCRdb itself ran the 5' RACE reads through MiXCR, one entry per CDR3 protein. Seen here are around 540,000 distinct CDR3 sequences, more than 9.5% observed once, and the top ten hold 6.5% to 7%. Their antigen targets remain unknown. The sample was blood, either unsorted or a sorted T cell fraction (not recorded which). These receptors originate from a male donor with ankylosing spondylitis.

The genes are TRBV12-3 or TRBV12-4 and TRBJ1-3; D gene ambiguous. Trimming pared 3 bases from V and 3 bases from J, leaving 15 bases between. The CDR3 is made up of 16 amino acids. The CDR3 region has the DNA TGTGCCAGCAGTTTGGCGCGACAAGGCTTTGGAAACACCATATATTTT. Translation gives CASSLARQGFGNTIYF.

A few counts support this clonotype. This chain joins TRBV15 and TRBJ1-1; TRBD1 agrees at 7 bases. Trimming at V came to 0 bases and at J to 6 bases, leaving 7 bases not matched to a gene. The CDR3 length is 15 residues. Germline CDR1 and CDR2: LNHNV and YYDKDF (reference sequence). The CDR3 spells CATSRDRSRGAEAFF. CDR3 DNA sequence: TGTGCCACCAGCAGAGATAGGAGCAGGGGGGCTGAAGCTTTCTTT.

The CDR3 bases are TGTGCCAGCTCACCACAGGCTAGCGGGACCAACACCGGGGAGCTGTTTTTT. Translated, it gives CASSPQASGTNTGELFF. The V and J genes are TRBV18 and TRBJ2-2; 9 bases align to TRBD2. Looked up from germline, CDR1 is KGHSH and CDR2 is LQKENI. J lost 2 bases, V lost 1 base, and 5 bases had no gene match. This CDR3 is built from 17 residues. The full variable domain, its missing parts supplied by reference TRBV18 and TRBJ2-2, is NAGVMQNPRHLVRRRGQEARLRCSPMKGHSHVYWYRQLPEEGLKFMVYLQKENIIDESGMPKERFSAEFPKEGPSILRIQQVVRGDSAAYFCASSPQASGTNTGELFFGEGSRLTVL.

In its sample, this clonotype was seen many times. The chain uses TRBV7-2 and TRBJ2-1; no firm D call. Trimming removed 1 base from V and 9 bases from J, with 10 bases in between. CDR1 is SGHTA and CDR2 is FQGNSA in the germline V gene. This CDR3 region has 13 residues. In nucleotides, the CDR3 is TGTGCCAGCAGCTTAGATCAGCGCGGTGAGCAGTTCTTC. Amino acids: CASSLDQRGEQFF. The full variable domain, rest sourced from reference TRBV7-2 and TRBJ2-1, is GAGVSQSPSNKVTEKGKDVELRCDPISGHTALYWYRQSLGQGLEFLIYFQGNSAPDKSGLPSDRFSAERTGGSVSTLTIQRTQQEDSAVYLCASSLDQRGEQFFGPGTRLTVL.

J is TRBJ2-5 and V is TRBV12-3 or TRBV12-4; D remains ambiguous. This CDR3 is built from 18 residues. V was cut by 5 bases and J by 5 bases, with 27 bases left in between. The CDR3: CASSLGLRKDPSAETQYF. As DNA, the CDR3 is TGTGCCAGCAGTCTAGGTCTACGTAAGGACCCTTCGGCGGAGACCCAGTACTTC.

This sequence joins TRBV15 and TRBJ2-7; 7 bases match TRBD2. CDR1 is LNHNV and CDR2 is YYDKDF in the germline V gene (reference sequence). Germline trimming cut 0 bases from V and 1 base from J; bases unmatched to any gene: 3. There are 15 residues in the CDR3. The CDR3 region is CATSREGGSSYEQYF. The CDR3 bases are TGTGCCACCAGCAGAGAGGGCGGGAGTTCCTACGAGCAGTACTTC.

This clonotype was seen a few times. The chain has TRBV12-3 or TRBV12-4 and TRBJ2-7, with D maybe TRBD2 (5 bases). Trimming took 3 bases from V and 5 from J, leaving 17 bases between them. CDR3 length equals 15 residues. CDR3 coding DNA: TGTGCCAGCAGTTTTTCCTTTGAGGGTCCGAACGAGCAGTACTTC. Amino acids: CASSFSFEGPNEQYF.

This clonotype was seen more than once but under ten times. This chain joins TRBV18 and TRBJ2-4, with 8 bases matching TRBD1. The CDR3 sequence is 13 residues long. V trimming: 1 base; J trimming: 7 bases; junction bases outside the gene matches: 0. Germline assignment: CDR1 KGHSH and CDR2 LQKENI. The CDR3 loop is CASSPRQGNIQYF. DNA of the CDR3: TGTGCCAGCTCACCACGACAGGGGAACATTCAGTACTTC.

The sample holds a few counts of this clonotype. V usage is TRBV6-1 and J usage is TRBJ2-1, with a possible D match to TRBD2 (6 bases). The CDR3 loop spans 17 amino acids. CDR1 is MNHNS, CDR2 SASEGT, per germline. The V end was cut by 2 bases, the J end by 7 bases, with 21 bases between. The CDR3 region has the DNA TGTGCCAGCAGTGAACGAGCCCAGCGGGCTTTTAGGAATGAGCAGTTCTTC. The encoded protein is CASSERAQRAFRNEQFF.